This T cell receptor (beta chain) was documented in a study of blood T cell repertoires in COVID-19. Per the authors' pipeline: Estimation of nucleated cell counts was performed using reference gene primer amplification. Clones were read by immunoSEQ multiplex PCR, and TCRdb kept only the in-frame ones, dropping some. That table furnishes V, J and clone size, whereas the DNA furnished D and trimming. The data contain 25,000 to 35,000 clones, 80% to 90% of them singletons. The clonotype comes from a woman between 35 and 50 years old with active or convalescent COVID-19. Sequencing used peripheral blood.

CDR3 bases: TGTGCCAGCAGCCAGATCACGGGGGGTACCGGGACATTGAACGAGCAGTACTTC. Translation gives CASSQITGGTGTLNEQYF. This chain links TRBV4-2 with TRBJ2-7; D is possibly TRBD2 (7 bases). The germline gives CDR1 LGHNA, CDR2 YNFKEQ. CDR3 length: 18 amino acids. With 3 bases removed from V and 5 bases from J, the gap between germline ends came to 26 bases.